This T cell receptor beta chain was recorded in a study of blood T cell repertoires in COVID-19 (TCRdb year 2020). A note on the overall study: Samples covering the acute and convalescent phases of COVID-19 were provided by collaborators in the United States, Italy and Spain. The material from the prospective study consisted of cDNA or gDNA derived from T cells, B-cell-depleted T cells, or PBMCs. The dataset comprised deeply sampled blood TCRbeta repertoires from subjects exposed to, actively infected with, or recovered from COVID-19. The repertoires were released in a freely available public database meant as a resource for research on the immune response to SARS-CoV-2. The samples were drawn from two sources: the first 160 participants of the ongoing ImmuneRACE study, and 1,000 to 1,500 subjects contributed by 6 global collaborators. The sample metadata nearly always contained a de-identified subject ID, COVID-19 status, age in years and sex. Where available, HLA class I and class II types were taken from metadata supplied by the sample provider and were not determined by assay-based typing. The investigation overall reported the following: Clinical and demographic metadata were provided uncurated, with the amount varying by source and participant.

The immunoSEQ Assay, a bias-controlled multiplex PCR, was used to amplify TCRbeta CDR3 regions from genomic DNA. Per the source publication's procedure: The number of nucleated cells in each sample was estimated by amplification of reference gene primers within the assay. Sequence reads were collapsed and filtered to measure the absolute abundance of every unique TCRbeta CDR3 rearrangement. Productive Simpson clonality was computed per sample as the square root of Simpson's diversity index over productive rearrangements. TCRdb obtained this table from immuneACCESS and retained in-frame rearrangements with V and J assigned. These tables miss some clones; where compared with another copy, unresolved V genes account for less than half of the shortfall, and the remainder is unexplained. V, J and clone size are taken as reported in that table, and D and trimming were inferred from the DNA itself. This sample comprises fewer than 130,000 clones, roughly four fifths of them detected only once. The biggest ten clones account for around 20% of the sample.

Each collaborating institution followed its own protocols to collect whole blood in K2EDTA tubes. For TCRbeta analysis, collaborators shipped samples in one of three forms: frozen whole blood, isolated PBMCs, or DNA extracted from either of those sample types. In regard to this clone: The specificity of this receptor is unknown. No per-base quality is available; no much larger clone lies one base away.

V loses 4 bases, J loses 5 bases, and the germline ends lie 11 bases apart. From a lookup of the germline V gene (reference sequence), CDR1 and CDR2 are LNHNV and YYDKDF. Including cysteine and phenylalanine, the CDR3 has 13 amino acids. The entry retains the CDR3 DNA only, 39 bases that are in frame from base 1. Sequencing input: peripheral blood. The source is a man in his 70s with active or convalescent COVID-19. The chain was built from TRBV15 and TRBJ2-5, and possibly TRBD1, on 6 matching bases. The nucleotide sequence reads as follows: TGTGCCACCAGCACGGGACAAGGGGAGACCCAGTACTTC. Its protein reads: CATSTGQGETQYF.